A single sample is the source of the 13 T cell receptor beta chains below, sequenced in a study of shared clonotypes between healthy human individuals. Generated by immunoSEQ multiplex PCR, the TCRdb table keeps only in-frame clones and is missing some. The sample consists of millions of clones, roughly nine tenths of them appearing once. The sequenced material came from naive CD4+ T cells sorted from blood. Subset described: CD45RA+ positively selected. These receptor sequences come from a man aged 18 to 30 in good health.

V is TRBV7-3 and J is TRBJ1-5; no clear D gene. V lost 4 bases, J lost 3 bases, and 13 bases lay in between. The CDR3 runs 15 residues. Per germline, CDR1 SGHTA and CDR2 FQGTGA. CDR3 in DNA: TGTGCCAGCAGCTGGATAGGTCAGGACAATCAGCCCCAGCATTTT. This sequence encodes CASSWIGQDNQPQHF.

Worth noting for this clone: Other DNA sequences from this sample encode an identical CDR3 as well. This chain uses TRBV18 with TRBJ2-7; D may be TRBD1 or TRBD2 (6 bases each). The CDR3 is made up of 13 amino acids. V lost 3 bases, J lost 2 bases, and 8 bases lay in between. Germline V CDR1 and CDR2: KGHSH, LQKENI. The DNA for the CDR3 is TGTGCCAGCTCACCGCGGGACACCTACGAGCAGTACTTC. It yields the protein CASSPRDTYEQYF.

This chain links TRBV5-1 with TRBJ1-1; D not certain. The CDR3 totals 14 residues. Germline V CDR1 and CDR2: SGHRS, YFSETQ. V was shortened by 4 bases and J by 3 bases, with 13 bases between the two germline ends. The CDR3 region has the DNA TGCGCCAGCAGCGCCAGGTTATCGGACACTGAAGCTTTCTTT. Its protein product is CASSARLSDTEAFF.

The V call is TRBV28, the J call TRBJ1-6; a possible D gene is TRBD1 (6 bases). The CDR3 sequence is 14 residues long. The ends were cut back, 5 bases at V and 5 bases at J, with 10 bases in the middle. Germline loops: CDR1 MDHEN, CDR2 SYDVKM. The CDR3 coding sequence is TGTGCCAGCAGTACACAGGGAAATAATTCACCCCTCCACTTT. Its protein is CASSTQGNNSPLHF.

In regard to this clone: The identical CDR3 is also encoded by other nucleotide sequences in the sample. The V call is TRBV5-4, the J call TRBJ2-2, with unresolved D. V lost 2 bases and J 1 base, leaving 6 bases between the germline ends. This CDR3 has 14 amino acids. Germline V gene sequence: CDR1 SGHNT, CDR2 YYREEE (reference sequence). The CDR3 DNA is TGTGCCAGCAGCTTAGACCTGAACACCGGGGAGCTGTTTTTT. This gives the protein CASSLDLNTGELFF. The variable domain in full, completed from reference TRBV5-4 and TRBJ2-2, reads ETGVTQSPTHLIKTRGQQVTLRCSSQSGHNTVSWYQQALGQGPQFIFQYYREEENGRGNFPPRFSGLQFPNYSSELNVNALELDDSALYLCASSLDLNTGELFFGEGSRLTVL.

The chain employs TRBV5-1 and TRBJ2-5; 8 nucleotides match TRBD1. The CDR3 is 15 amino acids. V lost 0 bases to trimming and J lost 2 bases; unmatched junction nucleotides: 3. Germline CDR1 is SGHRS and CDR2 is YFSETQ. The CDR3 loop reads CASSLGNRGQETQYF. Here the CDR3 DNA reads TGCGCCAGCAGCTTGGGGAACAGGGGGCAAGAGACCCAGTACTTC.

On this clone: Other DNA sequences of this sample code for an identical CDR3. The chain uses TRBV30 and TRBJ2-6; D is unclear. The CDR3 totals 13 residues. The V gene lost 4 bases and the J gene lost 0 bases, with 4 bases spanning the gap. CDR1 is GTSNPN, CDR2 SVGIG, per germline (reference sequence). The CDR3, as DNA: TGTGCCTGGACGCGCTCTGGGGCCAACGTCCTGACTTTC. It yields the protein CAWTRSGANVLTF.

This chain links TRBV6-5 with TRBJ1-1; D may be TRBD1 (5 bases). Trimming took 0 bases from V and 7 from J, leaving 15 bases between them. The CDR3 totals 15 residues. Germline V lookup: CDR1 MNHEY, CDR2 SVGAGI. This CDR3 is CASSYSGLGQLEAFF. CDR3 bases: TGTGCCAGCAGTTACTCGGGGTTGGGGCAGCTTGAAGCTTTCTTT.

The rearrangement uses TRBV18 and TRBJ2-5; the D gene is possibly TRBD1 (5 bases). The end of the DNA fits TRBJ2-7 better, so the J call may be wrong. CDR1 is KGHSH and CDR2 is LQKENI in the germline V gene. The CDR3 runs 16 residues. The CDR3 region has the DNA TGTGCCAGCTCACACCCCCAGACAGAGGTCCTCTACGAGCAGTACTTC. It encodes CASSHPQTEVLYEQYF.

This clone has just one count. The CDR3 sequence is CAWSGTGASAFF. CDR3 nucleotide sequence: TGTGCCTGGAGTGGGACAGGGGCTTCCGCTTTCTTT. The rearrangement links TRBV30 to TRBJ1-1; 9 bases agree with TRBD1. The CDR3 contains 12 residues. With 1 base clipped from V and 11 bases from J, the junction kept 5 bases outside the gene matches. The V gene's germline CDR1 is GTSNPN and CDR2 SVGIG (reference sequence).

On this clone: Other nucleotide sequences in the sample specify the same CDR3. This chain joins TRBV6-5 and TRBJ2-7, with D perhaps TRBD1 (5 bases). Germline-derived CDR1 and CDR2 are MNHEY and SVGAGI. Trimming cost V 2 bases and J 0 bases, with 11 bases left between them. This CDR3 spans 15 amino acids. The chain's CDR3 is CASSYQGVSSYEQYF. The CDR3 coding sequence is TGTGCCAGCAGTTACCAGGGTGTATCCTCCTACGAGCAGTACTTC.

This chain joins TRBV27 and TRBJ2-2, with 7 bases fitting TRBD1. Germline values: CDR1 MNHEY, CDR2 SMNVEV (reference sequence). The trim removed 7 bases at V and 2 bases at J, leaving 7 bases unmatched. The CDR3 contains 15 residues. The CDR3: CASTNGQVNTGELFF. The DNA of the CDR3 is TGTGCCAGCACCAACGGACAGGTTAACACCGGGGAGCTGTTTTTT.

The J gene is TRBJ2-2, the V gene TRBV6-1; no clear D. The CDR3 is 13 residues long. CDR1 is MNHNS, CDR2 SASEGT, per germline. V dropped 8 bases and J dropped 0 bases, with 7 bases sitting between them. CDR3 residues: CASAHANTGELFF. DNA of the CDR3: TGTGCCAGCGCACATGCGAACACCGGGGAGCTGTTTTTT.